The 18 T cell receptor beta chains in this list originate from one sample, sequenced in a study of vaccination and CD4 T cells after COVID-19. Treatment in this sample: approximately 9-day PBMC culture with coronavirus spike peptide pools or control peptides (ViraFEST assay). The Oncomine TCR Beta short-read assay sequenced DNA from cultured CD4+ T cells. TCRdb re-analysed the PCR reads in MiXCR, keeping a single row per CDR3 protein. The sample carries 3,500 or so distinct CDR3 sequences, under 55% recorded once. The antigens these receptors bind are not known. What was sequenced was CD4+ T cells from blood, cultured in vitro. These receptors were collected from a human donor who had recovered from COVID-19.

A remark on this clonotype: An end of the junction differs from the germline gene, which may be a read error. The chain links TRBV11-3 to TRBJ2-2; maybe TRBD2 (7 bases). Germline V lookup: CDR1 SGHNT, CDR2 YENEEA. This CDR3 comprises 18 residues. The CDR3 here is CASTLGGVSGVGTGELFF. In DNA, the CDR3 is TGTGCCAGCACCTTAGGGGGGGTGTCAGGGGTCGGCACCGGGGAGCTGTTTTTT.

V usage is TRBV6-5 and J usage is TRBJ1-1, with D unresolved. Germline V CDR1 and CDR2: MNHEY, SVGAGI. CDR3 length equals 14 residues. The V and J ends lost 2 bases and 1 base respectively, with 8 bases between them. The CDR3 region has the DNA TGTGCCAGCAGTTACGAAGACGGGAACACTGAAGCTTTCTTT. Protein sequence: CASSYEDGNTEAFF.

The rearrangement uses TRBV20-1 and TRBJ2-7; possibly TRBD2 for D (7 bases). V lost 5 bases to trimming and J lost 3 bases, with 17 bases between them. CDR1 and CDR2 (germline): DFQATT, SNEGSKA (reference sequence). This CDR3 has 14 amino acids. DNA for the CDR3: TGCAGTGCTCGACAGGCCACGGGAGGCTACGAGCAGTACTTC. It encodes CSARQATGGYEQYF.

The chain employs TRBV6-1 and TRBJ1-2, with D possibly TRBD1 on 6 matching bases. Germline V lookup: CDR1 MNHNS, CDR2 SASEGT. V gave up 4 bases and J gave up 2 bases, with 20 bases separating them. This CDR3 comprises 17 residues. The CDR3 here is CASSAGGGGLGNYGYTF. DNA of the CDR3: TGTGCCAGCAGTGCCGGTGGCGGGGGGCTTGGAAACTATGGCTACACCTTC.

The chain employs TRBV7-3 and TRBJ1-1; tentatively, D is TRBD1 (5 bases). CDR1 and CDR2 from the germline V gene are SGHTA and FQGTGA. CDR3 length equals 13 residues. Trimming left V 5 bases short and J 1 base short, with 8 bases between. In DNA, the CDR3 is TGTGCCAGCAGCCCCGGACAGAACACTGAAGCTTTCTTT. Translated: CASSPGQNTEAFF.

J is TRBJ2-2 and V is TRBV2; D remains ambiguous. This CDR3 is built from 14 residues. The V end was cut by 2 bases, the J end by 2 bases, with 6 bases between. Looked up from germline, CDR1 is SNHLY and CDR2 is FYNNEI. The CDR3: CASSELPNTGELFF. The DNA of the CDR3 is TGTGCCAGCAGTGAACTTCCAAACACCGGGGAGCTGTTTTTT. Filled out from reference TRBV2 and TRBJ2-2, the complete variable domain reads EPEVTQTPSHQVTQMGQEVILRCVPISNHLYFYWYRQILGQKVEFLVSFYNNEISEKSEIFDDQFSVERPDGSNFTLKIRSTKLEDSAMYFCASSELPNTGELFFGEGSRLTVL.

The chain combines TRBV20-1 with TRBJ2-7; no clear D. The CDR3 is 12 amino acids. From germline, CDR1 is DFQATT and CDR2 SNEGSKA (reference sequence). Deletions cut 4 bases from V and 2 bases from J, with 9 bases between. CDR3 amino acids: CSATPTTYEQYF. CDR3 coding DNA: TGCAGTGCTACCCCGACCACCTACGAGCAGTACTTC.

The rearrangement links TRBV29-1 to TRBJ2-2, with unresolved D. Germline values: CDR1 SQVTM, CDR2 ANQGSEA. This CDR3 comprises 12 residues. The CDR3 sequence is CARQDPAGELFF. As DNA, the CDR3 is TGCGCTCGGCAGGACCCCGCAGGGGAGCTGTTTTTT.

The chain has TRBV7-8 and TRBJ2-1, with D possibly TRBD2 on 5 matching bases. The last part of the DNA fits TRBJ2-5 better; the J call may be wrong. The CDR3 is made up of 13 amino acids. Germline lookup yields CDR1 SGHVS and CDR2 FQNEAQ. The CDR3 nucleotides are TGTGCCAGCAGGCGAGAGGGAGTCGAGACCCAGTACTTC. It translates to CASRREGVETQYF.

This clonotype was counted a few times. V and J are TRBV20-1 and TRBJ1-6; D perhaps matches TRBD1 (5 bases). Germline CDR1 DFQATT, CDR2 SNEGSKA (reference sequence). The ends were cut back, 1 base at V and 0 bases at J, with 19 bases in the middle. CDR3 length: 19 residues. CDR3 residues: CSARGAGKEGSSYNSPLHF. DNA of the CDR3: TGCAGTGCTAGAGGGGCAGGGAAGGAGGGGAGCTCCTATAATTCACCCCTCCACTTT.

The rearrangement uses TRBV18 and TRBJ2-2; D remains unclear. The germline V gene encodes CDR1 KGHSH and CDR2 LQKENI. This CDR3 has 14 residues. Trimming cost V 1 base and J 6 bases, with 9 bases left between them. The CDR3: CASSPLVVSGELFF. The DNA for the CDR3 is TGTGCCAGCTCACCACTGGTCGTGTCCGGGGAGCTGTTTTTT.

This clonotype has a handful of counts. The CDR3 DNA follows: TGTGCCAGCAGTGAAGTGGAGGCAGCCTATCAGCCCCAGCATTTT. This gives the protein CASSEVEAAYQPQHF. This chain joins TRBV6-1 and TRBJ1-5; D is unresolved. V shed 1 base and J shed 5 bases, with 12 bases lying between them. The CDR3 covers 15 residues. Germline CDR1 is MNHNS and CDR2 is SASEGT.

This chain joins TRBV5-4 and TRBJ2-5, with 10 bases identical to TRBD2. Trimming removed 3 bases from V and 5 bases from J; junction bases left unmatched: 4. The CDR3 sequence is 14 residues long. CDR1 SGHNT and CDR2 YYREEE come from the germline V gene (reference sequence). The CDR3 nucleotides read TGTGCCAGCAGCTCTCAGCGGGGGGGGGAGACCCAGTACTTC. Protein: CASSSQRGGETQYF.

The gene calls are TRBV2 and TRBJ2-7; D call uncertain. The V gene's germline CDR1 is SNHLY and CDR2 FYNNEI. This CDR3 is 13 amino acids long. V was cut by 10 bases and J by 3 bases, with 16 bases left in between. The CDR3 spells CANTRRVDYEQYF. The CDR3 DNA follows: TGTGCCAACACCCGCCGTGTGGACTACGAGCAGTACTTC.

J is TRBJ2-5 and V is TRBV6-1; 8 nucleotides match TRBD2. The V gene end was trimmed by 3 bases and the J gene end by 2 bases; junction bases not matched to a gene: 5. Germline V gives CDR1 MNHNS, CDR2 SASEGT. The CDR3 contains 15 residues. The chain's CDR3 is CASSDASGSQETQYF. The DNA for the CDR3 is TGTGCCAGCAGTGATGCTAGCGGGTCTCAAGAGACCCAGTACTTC.

The chain is built from TRBV12-3 or TRBV12-4 and TRBJ2-3; 10 bases map to TRBD2. Losses at the gene ends were 2 bases for V and 0 bases for J; bases not matched to a gene: 2. The CDR3 consists of 16 residues. CDR3 coding DNA: TGTGCCAGCAGTTTACTACTAGCGGGGAGCACAGATACGCAGTATTTT. The encoded protein is CASSLLLAGSTDTQYF.

In its sample, this clonotype was seen a few times. V usage is TRBV20-1 and J usage is TRBJ1-2, with TRBD1 identical over 8 bases. This CDR3 comprises 16 residues. CDR1 and CDR2 (germline): DFQATT, SNEGSKA (reference sequence). V shed 0 bases and J 2 bases; nucleotides not matched to a gene: 8. The CDR3 reads CSARDSGQAKNYGYTF. The CDR3 DNA follows: TGCAGTGCTAGAGATTCGGGACAGGCGAAAAACTATGGCTACACCTTC.

In this sample, this clonotype turned up a few times. The chain recombines TRBV20-1 with TRBJ1-2; D gene ambiguous. Trimming took 5 bases from V and 8 from J, leaving 3 bases between them. In germline, CDR1 is DFQATT, CDR2 SNEGSKA (reference sequence). The CDR3 consists of 8 residues. CDR3 in DNA: TGCAGTGCTTGGGGCTACACCTTC. It yields the protein CSAWGYTF.